The next 11 T cell receptor beta chains were all read from a single sample in a study of a mutant IDH1 vaccine in newly diagnosed glioma. Time point given: week 35, safety follow-up. In the vaccine, a single dose held 300 ug of the mutant IDH1 20-mer peptide, along with topical imiquimod. The antigens for these receptors are not known. Method: immunoSEQ multiplex PCR; TCRdb's copy keeps in-frame clones and lacks some. This table holds more than 45,000 clones, 88% found once. The source was PBMCs, collected from a glioma patient whose treatment included an IDH1 peptide vaccine. The receptors here all came from a woman aged 40-49 years with glioma.

The chain couples TRBV2 to TRBJ2-7; the match to TRBD1 covers 8 bases. The CDR3 totals 14 residues. The V and J ends lost 2 bases and 6 bases, in that order; junction bases with no gene match: 6. From germline, CDR1 is SNHLY and CDR2 FYNNEI. Written as DNA, the CDR3 is TGTGCCAGCAGTGAATCTGGACAGGGAGGCGAGCAGTACTTC. Translation: CASSESGQGGEQYF.

The V call is TRBV6-5, the J call TRBJ1-6; possibly TRBD1 for D (6 bases). Germline CDR1 is MNHEY and CDR2 is SVGAGI. V was clipped by 7 bases and J by 7 bases, with 17 bases between them. This CDR3 has 15 residues. The CDR3 sequence is CASTAGALVNSPLHF. The CDR3 coding sequence is TGTGCCAGCACCGCGGGGGCCCTGGTAAATTCACCCCTCCACTTT.

The CDR3 DNA reads TGTGCCAGTAGTATAGGGACCAGGCAGGATGAGCAGTTCTTC. Encoded protein: CASSIGTRQDEQFF. The chain carries TRBV19 and TRBJ2-1; D uncertain. The CDR3 sequence is 14 residues long. The V gene's germline CDR1 is LNHDA and CDR2 SQIVND (reference sequence). V was trimmed by 1 base and J by 8 bases, leaving 12 bases between them.

The J gene is TRBJ2-7, the V gene TRBV7-2, with TRBD2 matching 10 bases. The CDR3 sequence is 16 residues long. Germline trimming cut 6 bases from V and 4 bases from J; bases unmatched to any gene: 12. Germline values: CDR1 SGHTA, CDR2 FQGNSA. The chain's CDR3 is CASSSLPSGSSYEQYF. The CDR3, as DNA: TGTGCCAGCAGTTCTCTCCCTAGCGGGAGTTCGTACGAGCAGTACTTC.

CDR3 protein: CAWNRQLSQETQYF. In DNA form, the CDR3 reads TGTGCCTGGAATCGACAGCTTTCCCAAGAGACCCAGTACTTC. The chain is built from TRBV30 and TRBJ2-5; tentatively, D is TRBD1 (5 bases). The CDR3 covers 14 residues. The germline V gene encodes CDR1 GTSNPN and CDR2 SVGIG (reference sequence). The V end lost 4 bases, the J end lost 1 base, and 13 bases lay between the germline ends.

The rearrangement uses TRBV7-9 and TRBJ1-1; D gene unclear. The CDR3 is 12 amino acids. Germline values: CDR1 SEHNR, CDR2 FQNEAQ (reference sequence). V was shortened by 2 bases and J by 1 base, with 2 bases between the two germline ends. DNA of the CDR3: TGTGCCAGCAGCTTATCGAACACTGAAGCTTTCTTT. It encodes CASSLSNTEAFF.

This clone was seen once. The rearrangement joins TRBV13 to TRBJ2-1; maybe TRBD2 (6 bases). Germline assignment: CDR1 PRHDT and CDR2 FYEKMQ (reference sequence). V was trimmed by 5 bases and J by 0 bases, leaving 23 bases between them. The CDR3 has 19 amino acids. The CDR3 nucleotides are TGTGCCAGCAGCCAGACGGAGGGGCTCGGGGGAAGCTCCTACAATGAGCAGTTCTTC. Protein: CASSQTEGLGGSSYNEQFF. The whole variable domain, filled in from reference TRBV13 and TRBJ2-1, reads AAGVIQSPRHLIKEKRETATLKCYPIPRHDTVYWYQQGPGQDPQFLISFYEKMQSDKGSIPDRFSAQQFSDYHSELNMSSLELGDSALYFCASSQTEGLGGSSYNEQFFGPGTRLTVL.

This rearrangement joins TRBV10-1 to TRBJ2-7, with D perhaps assigned TRBD1 or TRBD2 (5 bases each). The CDR3 contains 14 residues. Looked up from germline, CDR1 is WNHNN and CDR2 is SYGVQD (reference sequence). V was trimmed by 0 bases and J by 4 bases, leaving 10 bases between them. CDR3 sequence reads: CASSESGRRYEQYF. In nucleotides, the CDR3 is TGCGCCAGCAGTGAGTCGGGACGAAGGTACGAGCAGTACTTC.

This clone occurred a few times. The rearrangement uses TRBV5-1 and TRBJ1-4; 7 bases agree with TRBD1. J was trimmed by 3 bases and V by 5 bases; bases with no gene match: 4. The CDR3 spans 14 residues. Germline CDR1 reads SGHRS; CDR2 reads YFSETQ. The CDR3 coding sequence is TGCGCCAGCAGGGCAGGGGGGTCTAATGAAAAACTGTTTTTT. This gives the protein CASRAGGSNEKLFF.

This chain joins TRBV28 and TRBJ2-7; possibly TRBD1 or TRBD2 for D (5 bases each). CDR1 is MDHEN, CDR2 SYDVKM, per germline. The CDR3 totals 14 residues. V was pared by 5 bases and J by 2 bases, with 13 bases between. The CDR3 DNA reads TGTGCCAGCAGTGCCCCGGGACCCCCCTACGAGCAGTACTTC. It specifies CASSAPGPPYEQYF.

This chain joins TRBV4-1 and TRBJ2-7; 7 bases line up with TRBD1. The CDR3 is made up of 15 amino acids. Trimming at V came to 0 bases and at J to 2 bases, leaving 4 bases not matched to a gene. Looked up from germline, CDR1 is MGHRA and CDR2 is YSYEKL. DNA for the CDR3: TGCGCCAGCAGCCAAGATATGCAGGGGGCCTACGAGCAGTACTTC. Its protein is CASSQDMQGAYEQYF.